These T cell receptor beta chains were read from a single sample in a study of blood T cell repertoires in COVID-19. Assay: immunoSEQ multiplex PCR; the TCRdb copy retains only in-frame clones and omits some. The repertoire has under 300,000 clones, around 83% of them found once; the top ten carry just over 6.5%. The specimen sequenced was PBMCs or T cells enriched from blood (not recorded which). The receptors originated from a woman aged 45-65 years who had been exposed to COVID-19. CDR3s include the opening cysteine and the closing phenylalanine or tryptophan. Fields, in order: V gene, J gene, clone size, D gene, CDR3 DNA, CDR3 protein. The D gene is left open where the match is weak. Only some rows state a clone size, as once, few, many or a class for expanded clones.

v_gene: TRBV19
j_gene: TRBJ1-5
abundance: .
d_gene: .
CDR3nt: TGTGCCAGTATGTCGAGGGATAGCAATCAGCCCCAGCATTTT
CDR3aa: CASMSRDSNQPQHF

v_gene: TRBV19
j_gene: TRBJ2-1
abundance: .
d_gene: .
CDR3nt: TGTGCCAGTAGTATAGGCCAGGGGTTCCACAATGAGCAGTTCTTC
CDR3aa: CASSIGQGFHNEQFF

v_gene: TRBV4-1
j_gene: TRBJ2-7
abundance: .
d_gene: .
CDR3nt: TGCGCCAGCAGCCAAAACACCCGCGGCGGAGACGAGCAGTACTTC
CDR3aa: CASSQNTRGGDEQYF

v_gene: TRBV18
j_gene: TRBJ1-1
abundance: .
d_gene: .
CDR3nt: TGTGCCAGCTCACCTTCGAGGGGGACCATGAACACTGAAGCTTTCTTT
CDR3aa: CASSPSRGTMNTEAFF

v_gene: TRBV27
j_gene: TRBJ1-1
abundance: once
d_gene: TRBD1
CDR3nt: TGTGCCAGCGGGTTCCAGGGGGGGAACACTGAAGCTTTCTTT
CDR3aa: CASGFQGGNTEAFF

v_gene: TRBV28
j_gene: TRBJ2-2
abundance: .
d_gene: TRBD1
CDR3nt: TGTGCCAGCAGCCTCCTCACAGGGGGCCAACAATACGGGGAGCTGTTTTTT
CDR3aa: CASSLLTGGQQYGELFF

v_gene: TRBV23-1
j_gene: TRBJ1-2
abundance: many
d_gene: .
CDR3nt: TGCGCCAGCAGTCAATCGGACAGACTTAACTATGGCTACACCTTC
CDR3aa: CASSQSDRLNYGYTF

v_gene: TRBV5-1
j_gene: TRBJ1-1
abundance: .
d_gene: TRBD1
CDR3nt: TGCGCCAGCAGCGGTACGACAGGGATGAACACTGAAGCTTTCTTT
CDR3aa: CASSGTTGMNTEAFF

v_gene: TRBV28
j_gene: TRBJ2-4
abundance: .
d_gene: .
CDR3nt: TGTGCCAGCAGCGATGGACAGACACTAGCCAAAAACATTCAGTACTTC
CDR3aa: CASSDGQTLAKNIQYF

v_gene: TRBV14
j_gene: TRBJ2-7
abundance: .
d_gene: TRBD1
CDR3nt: TGTGCCAGCAGCCAGATCCCGGGACAGGAGTACGAGCAGTACTTC
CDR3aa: CASSQIPGQEYEQYF

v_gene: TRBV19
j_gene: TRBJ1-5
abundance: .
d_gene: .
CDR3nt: TGTGCCAGTAGGTCGTGGCAGGGGTCAAGATTAAGCAATCAGCCCCAGCATTTT
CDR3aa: CASRSWQGSRLSNQPQHF

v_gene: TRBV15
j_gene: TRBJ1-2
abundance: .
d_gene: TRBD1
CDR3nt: TGTGCCACCAGCAGAGATCCCATACAGGGGAAATATGGCTACACCTTC
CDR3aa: CATSRDPIQGKYGYTF

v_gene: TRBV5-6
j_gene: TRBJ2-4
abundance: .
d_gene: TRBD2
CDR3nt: TGTGCCAGCAGCTCCTTAGCGGGGGGGCGAGAAAACATTCAGTACTTC
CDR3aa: CASSSLAGGRENIQYF

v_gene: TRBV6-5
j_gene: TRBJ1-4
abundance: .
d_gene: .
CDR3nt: TGTGCCAGCAGTCCCTGGGCCCGTAATGAAAAACTGTTTTTT
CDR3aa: CASSPWARNEKLFF